These 6 T cell receptor beta chains were all obtained from the same sample, sequenced in a study of cytotoxic CD8 clonotypes in ibrutinib-treated CLL. The method was immunoSEQ multiplex PCR; TCRdb's version includes in-frame clones alone and lacks a portion of them. In the table there are about 300,000 clones, less than 85% of which are singletons. The material was PBMCs, obtained at disease progression, from a patient treated with ibrutinib. The receptors were gathered from a human donor with chronic lymphocytic leukemia.

The chain has TRBV2 and TRBJ2-4, with D possibly TRBD1 on 6 matching bases. There are 13 residues in the CDR3. V gave up 4 bases and J gave up 10 bases, with 14 bases separating them. Per germline, CDR1 SNHLY and CDR2 FYNNEI. CDR3 residues: CASSANRAPIQYF. The CDR3 nucleotides are TGTGCCAGCAGTGCCAACAGGGCACCTATTCAGTACTTC.

This chain joins TRBV9 and TRBJ2-3, with D possibly being TRBD1 or TRBD2 (5 bases each). The germline V gene has CDR1 SGDLS and CDR2 YYNGEE. This CDR3 spans 15 amino acids. V lost 0 bases and J lost 0, with 8 bases in between. The CDR3 DNA reads TGTGCCAGCAGCGTAGTGGGGACCAGCACAGATACGCAGTATTTT. As protein: CASSVVGTSTDTQYF.

This clone was observed a few times. The chain uses TRBV4-2 and TRBJ2-1; 9 nucleotides align to TRBD2. CDR3 length: 16 residues. The germline V gene encodes CDR1 LGHNA and CDR2 YNFKEQ. V lost 1 base and J lost 3; bases outside the gene matches: 4. The CDR3 is CASSQGAGGFYNEQFF. CDR3 in DNA: TGTGCCAGCAGCCAAGGGGCGGGAGGGTTCTACAATGAGCAGTTCTTC.

J is TRBJ1-1 and V is TRBV27, with no clear D. The V end was cut by 2 bases, the J end by 0 bases, with 7 bases between. This CDR3 spans 14 amino acids. The germline CDR1 and CDR2 sequences are MNHEY and SMNVEV (reference sequence). CDR3 region: CASSLEGLNTEAFF. The CDR3 DNA is TGTGCCAGCAGTTTAGAGGGTTTGAACACTGAAGCTTTCTTT.

In this sample, this clone turned up once. The V call is TRBV27, the J call TRBJ2-1; 11 nucleotides line up with TRBD2. The germline gives CDR1 MNHEY, CDR2 SMNVEV (reference sequence). With 6 bases clipped from V and 13 bases from J, the junction kept 17 bases outside the gene matches. This CDR3 is built from 16 residues. The CDR3 protein is CASRENSGRALRLQFF. The CDR3 nucleotides are TGTGCCAGCAGGGAAAATAGCGGGAGGGCCCTTCGCCTCCAGTTCTTC.

This clone came up a few times. The chain is built from TRBV6-5 and TRBJ1-2; D unclear. Germline V lookup: CDR1 MNHEY, CDR2 SVGAGI. The CDR3 is 13 amino acids. The V gene lost 6 bases and the J gene lost 7 bases, with 15 bases spanning the gap. The CDR3 region has the DNA TGTGCCAGCAGCCAACGAGGGTCCAGTGGCTACACCTTC. This translates into CASSQRGSSGYTF.